The T cell receptor beta chain described here comes from a study of T cells after yellow fever vaccination. Overall study: Those fractions that held only low numbers of cells were prepared using the SMART-Seq v4 Ultra Low Input RNA kit. Findings and limits, study-wide: The CD4 compartment and the CD8 compartment contained a small share of clonotypes in common. At under 98% for CD4 and approximately 88% for CD8, most primary-vaccination clones showed up again after the booster.

A remark on this clonotype: Antigen unknown.

The study made its TCR cDNA through 5'RACE template switching. That step introduced a universal primer site along with UMIs. TCRdb recomputed calls from the 5' RACE reads with MiXCR, one row per CDR3 protein. Among some 400,000 distinct CDR3 sequences, 18% were seen once, and the ten largest hold around 17%. V was clipped by 2 bases and J by 5 bases, with 10 bases between them. In germline, CDR1 is KGHSH, CDR2 LQKENI. This CDR3 is built from 13 residues. The sample consisted of PBMCs, taken before the yellow fever booster vaccination. J is TRBJ2-7 and V is TRBV18; D gene ambiguous. This clonotype was sampled from a man aged 18 to 29 who received the YFV17D yellow fever vaccine. CDR3 protein: CASSPLIADEQYF. The CDR3 DNA reads TGTGCCAGCTCACCATTGATAGCTGACGAGCAGTACTTC.